These 9 T cell receptor beta chains were sequenced from one sample in a study of shared clonotypes between healthy human individuals. Libraries were prepared by immunoSEQ multiplex PCR; TCRdb keeps only in-frame clonotypes and omits some of them. Of a few million clones listed, about 92% are singletons. The specimen was naive CD4+ T cells from PBMCs. As to subset: CD45RA+ positively selected. These receptors all stem from a man younger than 35 in good health. Some clones in this sample may be carry-over from other donors' samples.

This clone was recorded only once. The chain recombines TRBV7-2 with TRBJ1-2; D gene ambiguous. V was clipped by 3 bases and J by 8 bases, with 10 bases between them. This CDR3 comprises 12 residues. Germline CDR1 and CDR2: SGHTA and FQGNSA. The CDR3 sequence is CASSFPTGGYTF. The CDR3 DNA sequence: TGTGCCAGCAGCTTTCCCACCGGCGGCTACACCTTC.

The V call is TRBV2, the J call TRBJ2-7; perhaps TRBD2 as D (6 bases). Germline V gives CDR1 SNHLY, CDR2 FYNNEI. Trimming removed 4 bases from V and 3 bases from J, with 13 bases in between. The CDR3 spans 14 residues. The CDR3 loop is CASSVGRDRYEQYF. The CDR3, as DNA: TGTGCCAGCAGTGTAGGGCGGGACCGCTACGAGCAGTACTTC.

The V and J genes are TRBV2 and TRBJ1-5, with TRBD1 matching 7 bases. The CDR3 extends over 14 amino acids. With V trimmed by 7 bases and J by 4 bases, 7 bases remained unmatched. In germline, CDR1 is SNHLY, CDR2 FYNNEI. For the CDR3, the DNA is TGTGCCAGCAACCCGACAGGGAGAAATCAGCCCCAGCATTTT. Translation gives CASNPTGRNQPQHF.

The chain employs TRBV28 and TRBJ2-7; D is unclear. The CDR3 is 13 amino acids. V shed 7 bases and J shed 2 bases, with 12 bases lying between them. Germline assignment: CDR1 MDHEN and CDR2 SYDVKM. Here the CDR3 reads CASNVPGPYEQYF. CDR3 DNA: TGTGCCAGCAATGTGCCCGGGCCCTACGAGCAGTACTTC.

Note on this clone: This sample also contains other DNA sequences that code for the same CDR3. This rearrangement joins TRBV5-1 to TRBJ2-7; 8 bases align to TRBD1. V dropped 3 bases and J dropped 1; count of bases not matched to a gene: 3. This CDR3 has 14 residues. Germline CDR1 and CDR2: SGHRS and YFSETQ. CDR3 region: CASSWTGTSYEQYF. The CDR3 DNA follows: TGCGCCAGCAGCTGGACAGGGACATCCTACGAGCAGTACTTC.

The gene calls are TRBV7-2 and TRBJ2-7; TRBD2 matches at 7 bases. With 1 base clipped from V and 1 base from J, the junction kept 13 bases outside the gene matches. The germline gives CDR1 SGHTA, CDR2 FQGNSA. CDR3 length equals 18 residues. CDR3: CASSLESVSGITSYEQYF. CDR3 in DNA: TGTGCCAGCAGCTTAGAGTCGGTAAGCGGGATTACGTCCTACGAGCAGTACTTC.

J is TRBJ1-1 and V is TRBV30; D is unresolved. V dropped 1 base and J dropped 10 bases, with 16 bases sitting between them. Germline V lookup: CDR1 GTSNPN, CDR2 SVGIG (reference sequence). This CDR3 contains 13 residues. The CDR3 is CAWSALSLRGAFF. Written as DNA, the CDR3 is TGTGCCTGGAGTGCCTTATCGTTGCGGGGAGCTTTCTTT.

The rearrangement uses TRBV18 and TRBJ2-1, with a tentative D call TRBD2 (6 bases). The CDR3 sequence is 17 residues long. Trimming pared 3 bases from V and 3 bases from J, leaving 18 bases between. CDR1 KGHSH and CDR2 LQKENI come from the germline V gene. This CDR3 is CASSPIGAGPYYNEQFF. CDR3 coding DNA: TGTGCCAGCTCACCTATTGGGGCGGGGCCTTACTACAATGAGCAGTTCTTC.

V gene TRBV7-9 combines with J gene TRBJ2-2, with 7 nucleotides matching TRBD1. The germline V gene has CDR1 SEHNR and CDR2 FQNEAQ (reference sequence). This CDR3 comprises 17 residues. V trimming: 3 bases; J trimming: 3 bases; junction bases outside the gene matches: 10. The CDR3, as DNA: TGTGCCAGCAGCTTCCCGGCCGGGACAGCTTACACCGGGGAGCTGTTTTTT. It translates to CASSFPAGTAYTGELFF.